The clone carrying this T cell receptor beta chain was found a few times. No antigen is known for it. The entry originates in a study of T cells in Graves' hyperthyroidism and ophthalmopathy. RNA transcripts provided the source from which TCR beta CDR3 regions were amplified. Primed by the HTBI set, a first-round RT-PCR was run on the TCR CDR3. TCRdb reprocessed the multiplex PCR reads via MiXCR and lists one record per CDR3 protein. The sample includes 650,000 to 750,000 distinct CDR3 sequences, around 13% of them seen just once. Study findings and constraints: Also found in blood were most expanded thyroid clonotypes above 0.001.

Thyroid ultrasound, orbital computed tomography, clinical symptoms, and serum thyroxine and TRAb underpinned diagnoses. PBMCs were collected from a roughly 10 ml volume of fresh peripheral blood. CDR1 and CDR2 from the germline V gene are SGHTA and FQGNSA. The V and J ends lost 6 bases and 9 bases respectively, with 17 bases between them. CDR3 length equals 14 residues. This clonotype was obtained from a woman aged 18-30 years with Graves' hyperthyroidism. The genes are TRBV7-2 and TRBJ2-2; D is possibly TRBD2 (6 bases). The sample taken for sequencing was blood. In DNA, the CDR3 is TGTGCCAGCAGACCCACCGCTAGCGTAAGGGAGCTGTTTTTT. Translation: CASRPTASVRELFF.